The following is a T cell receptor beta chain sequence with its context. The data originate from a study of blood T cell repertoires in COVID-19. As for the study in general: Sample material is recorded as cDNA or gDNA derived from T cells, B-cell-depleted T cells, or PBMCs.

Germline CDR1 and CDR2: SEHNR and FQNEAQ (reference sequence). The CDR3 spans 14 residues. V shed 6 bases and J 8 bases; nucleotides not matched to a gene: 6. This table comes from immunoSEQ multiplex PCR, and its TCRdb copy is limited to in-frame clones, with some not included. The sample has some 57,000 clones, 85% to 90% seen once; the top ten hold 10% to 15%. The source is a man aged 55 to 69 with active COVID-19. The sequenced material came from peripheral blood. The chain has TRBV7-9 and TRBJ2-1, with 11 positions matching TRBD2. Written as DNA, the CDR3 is TGTGCCAGCAGTCGACTAGCGGGACAGGATGAGCAGTTCTTC. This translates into CASSRLAGQDEQFF. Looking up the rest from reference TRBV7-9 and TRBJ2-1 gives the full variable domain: DTGVSQNPRHKITKRGQNVTFRCDPISEHNRLYWYRQTLGQGPEFLTYFQNEAQLEKSRLLSDRFSAERPKGSFSTLEIQRTEQGDSAMYLCASSRLAGQDEQFFGPGTRLTVL.